The T cell receptor beta chain under discussion was sequenced for a study of control samples from healthy donors and cancer patients. Measured with immunoSEQ multiplex PCR; TCRdb has only the in-frame clones, and not every one. The sample shows some 49,000 clones, 65% to 90% of them seen only once. The receptor was derived from a woman between 45 and 60 years old with lung cancer. The sequencing sample was made of PBMCs.

Here the CDR3 reads CATSRGQMYDYGYTF. The DNA of the CDR3 is TGTGCCACCAGCAGGGGACAGATGTATGACTATGGCTACACCTTC. The chain uses TRBV15 and TRBJ1-2; 7 bases align to TRBD1. Germline V gene data show CDR1 as LNHNV and CDR2 as YYDKDF (reference sequence). This CDR3 spans 15 amino acids. With V trimmed by 3 bases and J by 3 bases, 7 bases remained unmatched.